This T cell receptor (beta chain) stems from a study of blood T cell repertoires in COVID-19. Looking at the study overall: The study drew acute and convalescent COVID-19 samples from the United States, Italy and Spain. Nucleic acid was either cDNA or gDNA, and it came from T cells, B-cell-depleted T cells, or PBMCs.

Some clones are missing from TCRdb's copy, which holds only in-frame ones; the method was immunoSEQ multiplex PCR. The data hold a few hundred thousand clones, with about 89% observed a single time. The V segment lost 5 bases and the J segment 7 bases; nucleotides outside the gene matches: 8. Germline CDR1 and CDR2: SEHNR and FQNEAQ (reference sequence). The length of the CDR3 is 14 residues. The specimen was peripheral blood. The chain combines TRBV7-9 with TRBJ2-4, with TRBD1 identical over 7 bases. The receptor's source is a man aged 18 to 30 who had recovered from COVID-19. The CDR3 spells CASSLTGTTNIQYF. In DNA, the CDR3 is TGTGCCAGCAGCCTGACAGGGACGACGAACATTCAGTACTTC.